This entry lists 2 T cell receptor beta chains sequenced from one sample in a study of tumor-infiltrating lymphocytes in primary liver carcinoma. Priming with a constant-region primer yielded TCR beta cDNA from about 450 ng total RNA. Sequencing libraries for TCR beta derived from three nested multiplex PCR rounds that used slightly modified ARM-PCR. TRBV1-TRBV30 forward and Cbeta reverse primers drove the first two roughly 10-cycle rounds. One entry per CDR3 protein results from TCRdb running MiXCR on the multiplex PCR reads. The data contain 150,000 to 200,000 distinct CDR3 sequences, roughly 80% of them singletons. Without any cell sorting, about 19-30 mg of bulk tissue yielded co-extracted RNA and DNA. Specimen: tumor tissue from primary liver carcinoma. All receptors derive from a man in his forties with primary liver carcinoma and hepatitis B virus infection.

Of note for this clonotype: At one boundary the junction diverges from the germline segment, which might be a read error. The J gene is TRBJ2-5, the V gene TRBV11-2; 7 bases map to TRBD2. Germline CDR1 SGHAT, CDR2 FQNNGV. The CDR3 covers 18 residues. This CDR3 reads CASSPSPFQGTGRETHYF. The CDR3 DNA is TGTGCCAGCAGCCCTAGCCCATTCCAGGGTACTGGGCGGGAGACCCACTACTTC. Together with reference TRBV11-2 and TRBJ2-5, the CDR3 gives the full variable domain: EAGVAQSPRYKIIEKRQSVAFWCNPISGHATLYWYQQILGQGPKLLIQFQNNGVVDDSQLPKDRFSAERLKGVDSTLKIQPAKLEDSAVYLCASSPSPFQGTGRETHYFGPGTRLLVL.

This chain links TRBV29-1 with TRBJ2-3; D unclear. Germline CDR1 reads SQVTM; CDR2 reads ANQGSEA. The CDR3 length is 12 residues. The CDR3 bases are TGCAATGCACTGCCATCCACAGATACGCAGTATTTT. Amino acids: CNALPSTDTQYF.